Listed below are T cell receptor beta chains from one sample, sequenced in a study of blood T cell repertoires in COVID-19. Here immunoSEQ multiplex PCR was the method, and the copy in TCRdb shows in-frame clones only, minus some. The table has 250,000 to 350,000 clones, roughly 90% seen once. Sequencing was done on a sample of peripheral blood. Every receptor here comes from a woman aged 50 to 60 with active or convalescent COVID-19. Both conserved end residues are part of each CDR3.

v_call: TRBV4-2; cdr3_aa: CASSQEAVAGGHNEQFF
v_call: TRBV29-1; cdr3_aa: CSVEGDRDSYNEQFF
v_call: TRBV6-2/TRBV6-3; cdr3_aa: CASSYSVGTNEKLFF
v_call: TRBV2; cdr3_aa: CASTEPLDRVGTEAFF
v_call: TRBV28; cdr3_aa: CASSFRTVNYGYTF
v_call: TRBV9; cdr3_aa: CASSSTGNSGNTIYF
v_call: TRBV3-1/TRBV3-2; cdr3_aa: CASSQGGTVRRETQYF
v_call: TRBV11-3; cdr3_aa: CASSRGGGLDNEQFF
v_call: TRBV11-2; cdr3_aa: CASSLGQGGSPLHF
v_call: TRBV18; cdr3_aa: CASSRTGPKDTQYF
v_call: TRBV5-4; cdr3_aa: CASSPGQGRRDGYTF